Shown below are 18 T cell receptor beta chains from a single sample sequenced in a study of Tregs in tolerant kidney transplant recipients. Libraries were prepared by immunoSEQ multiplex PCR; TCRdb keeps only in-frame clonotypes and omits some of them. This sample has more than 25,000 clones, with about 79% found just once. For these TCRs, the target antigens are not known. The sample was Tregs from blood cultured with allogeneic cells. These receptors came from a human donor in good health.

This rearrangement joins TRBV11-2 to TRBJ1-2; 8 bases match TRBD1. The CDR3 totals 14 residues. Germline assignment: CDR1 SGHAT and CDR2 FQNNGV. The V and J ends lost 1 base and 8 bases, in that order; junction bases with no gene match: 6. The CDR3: CASSLAGGAIGYTF. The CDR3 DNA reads TGTGCCAGCAGCTTAGCAGGGGGCGCGATCGGCTACACCTTC.

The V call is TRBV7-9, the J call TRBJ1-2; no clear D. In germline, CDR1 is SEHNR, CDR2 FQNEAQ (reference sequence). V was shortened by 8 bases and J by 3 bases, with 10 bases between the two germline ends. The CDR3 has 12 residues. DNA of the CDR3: TGTGCCAGCCCCGGGCCATACTATGGCTACACCTTC. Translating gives CASPGPYYGYTF.

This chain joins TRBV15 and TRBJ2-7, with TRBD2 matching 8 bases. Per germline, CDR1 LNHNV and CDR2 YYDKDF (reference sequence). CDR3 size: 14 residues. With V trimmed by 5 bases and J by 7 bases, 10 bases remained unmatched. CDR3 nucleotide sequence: TGTGCCACCAGCCCGAGCGGGGGTAAAAAAGAGCAGTACTTC. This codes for CATSPSGGKKEQYF.

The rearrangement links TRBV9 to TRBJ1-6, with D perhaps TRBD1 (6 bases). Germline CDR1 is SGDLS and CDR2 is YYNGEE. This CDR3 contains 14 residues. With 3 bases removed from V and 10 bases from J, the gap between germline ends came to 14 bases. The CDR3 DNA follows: TGTGCCAGCAGCGCGGGGAGGGGGGACTCACCCCTCCACTTT. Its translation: CASSAGRGDSPLHF.

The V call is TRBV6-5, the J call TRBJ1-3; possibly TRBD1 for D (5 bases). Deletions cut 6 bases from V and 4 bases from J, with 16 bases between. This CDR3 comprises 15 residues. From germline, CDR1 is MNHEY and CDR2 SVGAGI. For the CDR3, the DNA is TGTGCCAGCAGGCGGACACTGACTAGGGGAAACACCATATATTTT. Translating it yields CASRRTLTRGNTIYF.

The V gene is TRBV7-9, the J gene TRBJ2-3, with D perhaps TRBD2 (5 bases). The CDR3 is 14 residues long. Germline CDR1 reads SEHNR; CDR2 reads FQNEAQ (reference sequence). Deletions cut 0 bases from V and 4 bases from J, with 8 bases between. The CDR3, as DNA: TGTGCCAGCAGCTTAGCGGGAGCCGCAGATACGCAGTATTTT. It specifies CASSLAGAADTQYF. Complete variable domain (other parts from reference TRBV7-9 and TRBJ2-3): DTGVSQNPRHKITKRGQNVTFRCDPISEHNRLYWYRQTLGQGPEFLTYFQNEAQLEKSRLLSDRFSAERPKGSFSTLEIQRTEQGDSAMYLCASSLAGAADTQYFGPGTRLTVL.

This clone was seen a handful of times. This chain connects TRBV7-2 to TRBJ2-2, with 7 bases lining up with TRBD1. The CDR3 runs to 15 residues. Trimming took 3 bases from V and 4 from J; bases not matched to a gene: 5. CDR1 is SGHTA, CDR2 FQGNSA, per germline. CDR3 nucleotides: TGTGCCAGCAGCTTTAGGGGGCAGGGCACCGGGGAGCTGTTTTTT. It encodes CASSFRGQGTGELFF.

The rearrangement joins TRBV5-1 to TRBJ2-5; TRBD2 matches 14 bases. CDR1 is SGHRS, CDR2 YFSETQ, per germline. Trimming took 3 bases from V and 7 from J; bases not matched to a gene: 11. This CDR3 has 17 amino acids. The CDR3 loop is CASSSLPGLAGAGTQYF. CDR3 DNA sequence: TGCGCCAGCAGCTCCCTACCGGGACTAGCGGGGGCCGGGACCCAGTACTTC.

CDR3 loop: CASSFGLGETYEQYF. As DNA, the CDR3 is TGTGCCAGCTCATTCGGCCTTGGGGAAACCTACGAGCAGTACTTC. The chain uses TRBV18 and TRBJ2-7, with unresolved D. Germline CDR1 is KGHSH and CDR2 is LQKENI. V was trimmed by 5 bases and J by 2 bases, leaving 16 bases between them. The CDR3 is made up of 15 amino acids.

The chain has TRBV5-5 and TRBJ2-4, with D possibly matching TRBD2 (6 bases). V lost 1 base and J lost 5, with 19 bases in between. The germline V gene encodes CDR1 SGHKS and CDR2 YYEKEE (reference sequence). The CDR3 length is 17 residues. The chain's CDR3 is CASSLRRVGILENIQYF. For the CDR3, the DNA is TGTGCCAGCAGCTTGAGGAGGGTCGGGATTTTAGAAAACATTCAGTACTTC. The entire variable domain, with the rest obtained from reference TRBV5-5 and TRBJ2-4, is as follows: DAGVTQSPTHLIKTRGQQVTLRCSPISGHKSVSWYQQVLGQGPQFIFQYYEKEERGRGNFPDRFSARQFPNYSSELNVNALLLGDSALYLCASSLRRVGILENIQYFGAGTRLSVL.

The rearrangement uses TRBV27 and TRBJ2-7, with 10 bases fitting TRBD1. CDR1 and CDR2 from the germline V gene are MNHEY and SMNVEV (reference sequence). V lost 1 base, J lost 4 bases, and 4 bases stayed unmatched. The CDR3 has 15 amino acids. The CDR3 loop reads CASSLFDRGLYEQYF. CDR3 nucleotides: TGTGCCAGCAGTTTATTTGACAGGGGGCTATACGAGCAGTACTTC.

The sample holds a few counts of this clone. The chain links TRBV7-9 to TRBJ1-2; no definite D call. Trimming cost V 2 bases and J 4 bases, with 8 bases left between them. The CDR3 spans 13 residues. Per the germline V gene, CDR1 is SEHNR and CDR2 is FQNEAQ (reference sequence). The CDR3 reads CASSLTATYGYTF. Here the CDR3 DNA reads TGTGCCAGCAGCTTAACTGCAACCTATGGCTACACCTTC.

Here the CDR3 DNA reads TGTGCCAGTAGCGCCTTAGACAGGAAAGAGCCCATTCAGCCCCAGCATTTT. As protein: CASSALDRKEPIQPQHF. The chain recombines TRBV19 with TRBJ1-5; a possible D gene is TRBD1 (6 bases). V lost 6 bases and J lost 6, with 24 bases in between. The CDR3 has 17 amino acids. Germline lookup yields CDR1 LNHDA and CDR2 SQIVND (reference sequence).

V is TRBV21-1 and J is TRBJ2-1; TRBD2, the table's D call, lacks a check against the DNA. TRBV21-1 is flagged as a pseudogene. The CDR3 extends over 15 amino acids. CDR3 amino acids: CASSRLAGDYNEQFF. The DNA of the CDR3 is TGTGCCAGCAGCCGGCTAGCGGGAGACTACAATGAGCAGTTCTTC.

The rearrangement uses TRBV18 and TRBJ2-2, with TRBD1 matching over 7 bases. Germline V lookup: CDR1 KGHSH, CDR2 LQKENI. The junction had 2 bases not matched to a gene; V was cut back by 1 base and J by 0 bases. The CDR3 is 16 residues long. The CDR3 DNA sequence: TGTGCCAGCTCACCACAGGGGGCCTCGAACACCGGGGAGCTGTTTTTT. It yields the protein CASSPQGASNTGELFF.

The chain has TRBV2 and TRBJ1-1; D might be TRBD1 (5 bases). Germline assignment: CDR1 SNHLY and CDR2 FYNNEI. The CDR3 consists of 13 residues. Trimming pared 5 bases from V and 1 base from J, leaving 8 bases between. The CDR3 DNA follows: TGTGCCAGCAGTCGGGACTCGAACACTGAAGCTTTCTTT. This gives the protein CASSRDSNTEAFF.

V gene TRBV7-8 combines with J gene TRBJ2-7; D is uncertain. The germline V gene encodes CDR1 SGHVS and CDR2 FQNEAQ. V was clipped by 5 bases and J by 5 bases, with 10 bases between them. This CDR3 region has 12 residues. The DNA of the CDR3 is TGTGCCAGCAGCGATTATAAGAACGAGCAGTACTTC. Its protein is CASSDYKNEQYF.

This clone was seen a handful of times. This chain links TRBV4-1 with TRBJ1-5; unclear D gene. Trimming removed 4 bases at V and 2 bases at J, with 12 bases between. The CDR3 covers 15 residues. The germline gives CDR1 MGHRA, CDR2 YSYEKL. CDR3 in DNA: TGCGCCAGCAGCCGTGCGTGGGAGGGCAATCAGCCCCAGCATTTT. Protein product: CASSRAWEGNQPQHF.